A single sample is the source of the 26 T cell receptor beta chains below, sequenced in a study of PD-L1 blockade in urothelial cancer. Assay: immunoSEQ multiplex PCR; the TCRdb copy retains only in-frame clones and omits some. The sample carries 75,000 to 95,000 clones, 85% to 95% recorded once. Specimen: PBMCs, collected around atezolizumab (anti-PD-L1) treatment. Receptors were obtained from a man in his sixties with urothelial cancer.

The rearrangement links TRBV28 to TRBJ2-7, with a tentative D call TRBD2 (6 bases). With 5 bases removed from V and 2 bases from J, the gap between germline ends came to 16 bases. CDR1 is MDHEN, CDR2 SYDVKM, per germline. This CDR3 has 15 residues. CDR3 residues: CASSPHGRGTYEQYF. The CDR3, as DNA: TGTGCCAGCAGTCCCCACGGGCGGGGCACCTACGAGCAGTACTTC.

CDR3 sequence (DNA): TGTGCCAGCAGCTTGGGGCAGGGGGCTGAGACCCAGTACTTC. Translating it yields CASSLGQGAETQYF. The chain employs TRBV5-6 and TRBJ2-5, with 8 nucleotides matching TRBD1. There are 14 residues in the CDR3. The ends lost 0 bases at V and 5 bases at J; junction bases unmatched: 3. The germline CDR1 and CDR2 sequences are SGHDT and YYEEEE.

The V call is TRBV5-4, the J call TRBJ2-1; tentative D call: TRBD1 (6 bases). V dropped 4 bases and J dropped 6 bases, with 23 bases sitting between them. CDR3 length: 17 residues. CDR1 and CDR2 (germline): SGHNT, YYREEE (reference sequence). DNA of the CDR3: TGTGCCAGCAGCCTTTATTCCGGGACAACAAAATTCAATGAGCAGTTCTTC. Translating gives CASSLYSGTTKFNEQFF.

The rearrangement uses TRBV9 and TRBJ2-6; 8 bases are shared with TRBD1. This CDR3 has 18 amino acids. The V gene end was trimmed by 7 bases and the J gene end by 2 bases; junction bases not matched to a gene: 14. Per the germline V gene, CDR1 is SGDLS and CDR2 is YYNGEE. The CDR3 reads CASAPRGQAFTGANVLTF. In nucleotides, the CDR3 is TGTGCCAGCGCCCCTCGGGGACAGGCGTTTACTGGGGCCAACGTCCTGACTTTC.

This chain uses TRBV4-3 with TRBJ1-2; a possible D gene is TRBD1 (6 bases). This CDR3 comprises 18 residues. The germline V gene encodes CDR1 LGHNA and CDR2 YSLEER. V was shortened by 1 base and J by 3 bases, with 21 bases between the two germline ends. This CDR3 is CASSQVYPGETGHYGYTF. The CDR3 bases are TGCGCCAGCAGCCAAGTTTACCCCGGGGAGACAGGTCACTATGGCTACACCTTC.

The chain recombines TRBV28 with TRBJ2-7; 8 bases are a match to TRBD2. V lost 4 bases and J lost 3; bases outside the gene matches: 5. Germline lookup yields CDR1 MDHEN and CDR2 SYDVKM. The CDR3 runs 14 residues. CDR3 amino acids: CASSSGGRIYEQYF. As DNA, the CDR3 is TGTGCCAGCAGTTCCGGCGGGAGGATCTACGAGCAGTACTTC.

J is TRBJ1-1 and V is TRBV23-1; the match to TRBD1 covers 7 bases. TRBV23-1 is an ORF, and what it does is uncertain. The CDR3 is made up of 17 amino acids. Trimming took 0 bases from V and 4 from J; bases not matched to a gene: 11. This chain's CDR3 is CASSQSGQGDLGTEAFF. DNA of the CDR3: TGCGCCAGCAGTCAATCGGGGCAGGGGGATCTCGGCACTGAAGCTTTCTTT.

This clone was seen once. The V gene is TRBV7-2, the J gene TRBJ2-3; a possible D gene is TRBD2 (6 bases). V dropped 6 bases and J dropped 5 bases, with 9 bases sitting between them. The CDR3 sequence is 12 residues long. Germline assignment: CDR1 SGHTA and CDR2 FQGNSA. The CDR3 bases are TGTGCCAGCAGGATTAGCGGAGATACGCAGTATTTT. It is translated as CASRISGDTQYF.

The rearrangement uses TRBV5-6 and TRBJ1-2; D gene ambiguous. Germline V gene sequence: CDR1 SGHDT, CDR2 YYEEEE. The CDR3 length is 12 residues. Trimming removed 1 base at V and 8 bases at J, with 9 bases between. For the CDR3, the DNA is TGTGCCAGCAGCTTGTACGGGGTCGGCTACACCTTC. Amino acid sequence: CASSLYGVGYTF.

In its sample, this clone was seen once. The CDR3, as DNA: TGCGCCAGCAGCTTGGGCCGTGGACAGAGTAACATTCAGTACTTC. Its translation: CASSLGRGQSNIQYF. This sequence joins TRBV5-1 and TRBJ2-4; D may be TRBD1 (6 bases). From germline, CDR1 is SGHRS and CDR2 YFSETQ. This CDR3 contains 15 residues. V lost 0 bases and J 7 bases, leaving 14 bases between the germline ends.

This chain uses TRBV29-1 with TRBJ1-4, with D uncertain. Per germline, CDR1 SQVTM and CDR2 ANQGSEA. Trimming took 7 bases from V and 2 from J, leaving 11 bases between them. The CDR3 has 13 residues. CDR3 nucleotide sequence: TGCAGCGCAACGACTGGGACTAATGAAAAACTGTTTTTT. Translated: CSATTGTNEKLFF.

The chain employs TRBV4-1 and TRBJ2-7, with D perhaps matching TRBD1 (6 bases). The CDR3 contains 15 residues. Looked up from germline, CDR1 is MGHRA and CDR2 is YSYEKL. V was shortened by 6 bases and J by 0 bases, with 15 bases between the two germline ends. CDR3 coding DNA: TGCGCCAGCAGTATAAGGGACAAATCCTCCTACGAGCAGTACTTC. Translated: CASSIRDKSSYEQYF.

This clone was detected only a few times. The CDR3 DNA is TGTGCCAGCAGCTTAACGGTCGGGATCTCTGGAAACACCATATATTTT. Protein: CASSLTVGISGNTIYF. The chain carries TRBV7-3 and TRBJ1-3; D unclear. CDR1 and CDR2 (germline): SGHTA, FQGTGA. CDR3 length: 16 amino acids. Deletions cut 0 bases from V and 0 bases from J, with 9 bases between.

This chain joins TRBV14 and TRBJ2-7, with D perhaps matching TRBD2 (6 bases). The CDR3 covers 14 residues. Germline V gene lookup returns CDR1 SGHDN and CDR2 FVKESK. Trimming cost V 4 bases and J 2 bases, with 12 bases left between them. The CDR3 is CASSPRDFAYEQYF. CDR3 nucleotide sequence: TGTGCCAGCAGCCCCCGGGACTTTGCCTACGAGCAGTACTTC. Full variable domain (remainder filled in from reference TRBV14 and TRBJ2-7): EAGVTQFPSHSVIEKGQTVTLRCDPISGHDNLYWYRRVMGKEIKFLLHFVKESKQDESGMPNNRFLAERTGGTYSTLKVQPAELEDSGVYFCASSPRDFAYEQYFGPGTRLTVT.

The chain couples TRBV2 to TRBJ1-5; D is unresolved. Germline V gene sequence: CDR1 SNHLY, CDR2 FYNNEI. This CDR3 contains 14 residues. V was cut by 4 bases and J by 4 bases, with 11 bases left in between. CDR3 region: CASSALLGNQPQHF. CDR3 bases: TGTGCCAGCAGTGCTCTGCTCGGTAATCAGCCCCAGCATTTT.

The rearrangement uses TRBV2 and TRBJ2-7; TRBD2 matches at 10 bases. After removal of 5 bases from V and 4 bases from J, the junction contained 11 bases not matched to a gene. CDR1 and CDR2 from the germline V gene are SNHLY and FYNNEI. The CDR3 contains 16 residues. The CDR3 is CASSPTRSGRAYEQYF. The CDR3 nucleotides are TGTGCCAGCAGTCCAACTCGGAGCGGGAGGGCTTACGAGCAGTACTTC.

The CDR3: CASILRSGYGGDTQYF. In DNA form, the CDR3 reads TGTGCCAGCATCCTCCGGTCCGGGTACGGTGGGGATACGCAGTATTTT. The chain employs TRBV7-2 and TRBJ2-3; no clear D gene. The ends were cut back, 7 bases at V and 6 bases at J, with 23 bases in the middle. The CDR3 runs to 16 residues. Per the germline V gene, CDR1 is SGHTA and CDR2 is FQGNSA.

The J gene is TRBJ1-2, the V gene TRBV6-4, with 8 bases identical to TRBD1. The CDR3 sequence is 16 residues long. Trimming removed 5 bases from V and 2 bases from J; junction bases left unmatched: 10. Germline-derived CDR1 and CDR2 are MRHNA and SNTAGT. This CDR3 is CASSRAGGTFNYGYTF. CDR3 sequence (DNA): TGTGCCAGCAGTAGGGCAGGGGGCACCTTCAACTATGGCTACACCTTC.

Turning to this clone: The junction and the germline gene differ at one end; a read error may be behind it. The chain joins TRBV7-2 to TRBJ2-7; D unresolved. Germline V lookup: CDR1 SGHTA, CDR2 FQGNSA. The CDR3 covers 11 residues. CDR3 nucleotide sequence: TGTGCCAGCAGCCTGTCCTCCGAGCAGTACTTC. As protein: CASSLSSEQYF.

V gene TRBV6-1 combines with J gene TRBJ2-2; no clear D gene. The CDR3 covers 15 residues. V was shortened by 6 bases and J by 1 base, with 12 bases between the two germline ends. Per the germline V gene, CDR1 is MNHNS and CDR2 is SASEGT. As DNA, the CDR3 is TGTGCCAGCAGCCAATATTACAGGAACACCGGGGAGCTGTTTTTT. It encodes CASSQYYRNTGELFF.

The chain carries TRBV5-1 and TRBJ2-5; the match to TRBD2 covers 8 bases. CDR3 length: 16 residues. The V gene's germline CDR1 is SGHRS and CDR2 YFSETQ. Losses at the gene ends were 0 bases for V and 4 bases for J; bases not matched to a gene: 8. The CDR3, as DNA: TGCGCCAGCAGCTTGGTCGGGGGGGGGCATTCAGAGACCCAGTACTTC. It yields the protein CASSLVGGGHSETQYF.

This clone came up once. Here the CDR3 reads CASSFSRGPYEQYF. CDR3 DNA sequence: TGTGCCAGCAGCTTTTCGCGGGGTCCCTACGAGCAGTACTTC. J is TRBJ2-7 and V is TRBV7-2; tentatively, D is TRBD2 (6 bases). The germline V gene encodes CDR1 SGHTA and CDR2 FQGNSA. V lost 3 bases and J lost 2, with 11 bases in between. The CDR3 loop spans 14 amino acids.

This chain joins TRBV10-2 and TRBJ2-1; TRBD2 matches 10 bases. CDR3 length equals 16 residues. Germline V gives CDR1 WSHSY, CDR2 SAAADI. The junction had 6 bases not matched to a gene; V was cut back by 6 bases and J by 1 base. The CDR3 is CASRAQAGGSYNEQFF. The CDR3 nucleotides are TGCGCCAGCAGGGCCCAAGCGGGAGGGTCCTACAATGAGCAGTTCTTC.

The CDR3 nucleotides are TGTGCCAGCAGCTTGGGACTAGCGGGAGGGGATACGCAGTATTTT. Translating gives CASSLGLAGGDTQYF. The gene calls are TRBV5-6 and TRBJ2-3; 14 bases are a match to TRBD2. The CDR3 length is 15 residues. Germline CDR1 SGHDT, CDR2 YYEEEE. The V segment lost 0 bases and the J segment 6 bases; nucleotides outside the gene matches: 0. The full variable domain, completed using reference TRBV5-6 and TRBJ2-3, is DAGVTQSPTHLIKTRGQQVTLRCSPKSGHDTVSWYQQALGQGPQFIFQYYEEEERQRGNFPDRFSGHQFPNYSSELNVNALLLGDSALYLCASSLGLAGGDTQYFGPGTRLTVL.

The chain uses TRBV9 and TRBJ2-1, with TRBD2 matching 11 bases. Germline values: CDR1 SGDLS, CDR2 YYNGEE. The CDR3 runs to 14 residues. With V trimmed by 0 bases and J by 7 bases, 0 bases remained unmatched. CDR3 in DNA: TGTGCCAGCAGCGTAGGGACTAGCGGGAATGAGCAGTTCTTC. Amino acids: CASSVGTSGNEQFF.

V is TRBV2 and J is TRBJ1-5; D uncertain. The CDR3 totals 14 residues. V shed 4 bases and J shed 0 bases, with 7 bases lying between them. The V gene's germline CDR1 is SNHLY and CDR2 FYNNEI. The CDR3 region has the DNA TGTGCCAGCAGTGGAGGAATTAGCAATCAGCCCCAGCATTTT. It yields the protein CASSGGISNQPQHF.